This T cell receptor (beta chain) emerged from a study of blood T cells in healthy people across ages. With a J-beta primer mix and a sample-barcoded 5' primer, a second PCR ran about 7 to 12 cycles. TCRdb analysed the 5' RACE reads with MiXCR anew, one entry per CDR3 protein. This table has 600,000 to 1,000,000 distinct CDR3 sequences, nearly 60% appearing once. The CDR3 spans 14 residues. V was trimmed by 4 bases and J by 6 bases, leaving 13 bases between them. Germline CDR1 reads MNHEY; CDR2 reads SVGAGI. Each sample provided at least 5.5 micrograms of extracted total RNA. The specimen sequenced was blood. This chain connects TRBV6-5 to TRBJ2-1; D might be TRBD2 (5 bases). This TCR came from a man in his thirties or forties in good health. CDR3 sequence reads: CASSSGWSINEQFF. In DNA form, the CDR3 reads TGTGCCAGCAGTTCGGGGTGGAGTATCAATGAGCAGTTCTTC.